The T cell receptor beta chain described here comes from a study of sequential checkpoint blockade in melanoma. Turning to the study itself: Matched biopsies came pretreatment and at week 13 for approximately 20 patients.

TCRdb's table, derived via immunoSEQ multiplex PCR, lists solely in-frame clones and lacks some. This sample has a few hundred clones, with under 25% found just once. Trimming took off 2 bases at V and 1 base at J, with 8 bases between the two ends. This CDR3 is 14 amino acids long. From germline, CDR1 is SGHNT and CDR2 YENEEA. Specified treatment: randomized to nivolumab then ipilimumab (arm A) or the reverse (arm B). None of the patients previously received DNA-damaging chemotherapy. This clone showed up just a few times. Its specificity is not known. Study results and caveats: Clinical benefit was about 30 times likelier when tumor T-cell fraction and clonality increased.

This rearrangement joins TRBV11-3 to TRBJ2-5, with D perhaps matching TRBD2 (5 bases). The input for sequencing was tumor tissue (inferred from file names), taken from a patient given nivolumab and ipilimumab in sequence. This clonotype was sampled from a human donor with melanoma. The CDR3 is CASSLILAQETQYF. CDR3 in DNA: TGTGCCAGCAGCTTAATCCTAGCCCAAGAGACCCAGTACTTC. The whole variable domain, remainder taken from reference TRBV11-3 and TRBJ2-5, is EAGVVQSPRYKIIEKKQPVAFWCNPISGHNTLYWYLQNLGQGPELLIRYENEEAVDDSQLPKDRFSAERLKGVDSTLKIQPAELGDSAVYLCASSLILAQETQYFGPGTRLLVL.